This entry is about one T cell receptor (beta chain). The antigen it binds to is not known. No base qualities exist here, and no much larger clone lies one base off it. The data stem from a study of blood T cell repertoires in COVID-19 (dated by TCRdb to the early 2020s). For the wider study: Collaborator samples came from the United States, Italy and Spain and covered acute and convalescent phases of COVID-19. The material from the prospective study consisted of cDNA or gDNA derived from T cells, B-cell-depleted T cells, or PBMCs. Deeply sampled blood TCRbeta repertoires from subjects exposed to, actively infected with, or recovered from COVID-19 were included in the dataset. The repertoires were released in a freely available public database meant as a resource for research on the immune response to SARS-CoV-2. The samples were drawn from two sources: the first 160 participants of the ongoing ImmuneRACE study, and fewer than 1,500 subjects contributed by 6 global collaborators. The sample metadata nearly always contained a de-identified subject ID, COVID-19 status, age in years and sex. Where HLA class I and class II types were available, the types were taken from metadata supplied by the sample provider, not from assay-based typing.

Summary of the overall study and its limitations: How much clinical and demographic metadata was included differed by source and by participant, and the metadata was provided uncurated.

TCRbeta CDR3 regions were amplified from genomic DNA by means of the immunoSEQ Assay, a bias-controlled multiplex PCR. Turning to the authors' computational methods: Within the assay, amplification of reference gene primers was used to estimate how many nucleated cells each sample contained. To quantify the absolute abundance of each unique TCRbeta CDR3 rearrangement, sequence reads were collapsed and filtered. For each sample, productive Simpson clonality was calculated as the square root of Simpson's diversity index across productive rearrangements. This immuneACCESS table, as held by TCRdb, lists in-frame sequences with V and J called but not all clones. Of the missing ones, under half trace to an unresolved V gene in checked studies; the others have no known cause. V and J calls and clone size follow that table, whereas D and trimming were derived from the DNA. The sample table shows roughly 20,000 clones, and about 92% are seen once. About 4% of the sample lies in the top ten.

Each collaborating institution followed its own protocols to collect whole blood in K2EDTA tubes. Collaborator samples were shipped for TCRbeta analysis as frozen whole blood, isolated PBMCs, or DNA extracted from either sample type. Material for sequencing was peripheral blood. This clonotype was sampled from a woman aged 45-65 years with active COVID-19.

The sequenced DNA is TGTGCCAGCAGGGCGGCCGGGGAGCTGTTTTTT. Its protein reads: CASRAAGELFF. The sequence is built from TRBV12-3 or TRBV12-4 and TRBJ2-2, with the D segment identity uncertain. At the junction V is shortened by 6 bases and J by 6 bases, with 5 bases in between. The CDR3 holds 11 amino acids from the cysteine to the phenylalanine. The DNA shown is the 33-base CDR3, in frame from base 1.